This TCR beta chain was obtained from a study of T cell responses to AZD1222 COVID-19 vaccine. Findings of the study overall: CD4 TCRs associated with vaccination spanned spike, dominating at 160-218 and 743-854. A rise in Spike-specific TCR breadth and depth followed two AZD1222 doses. Baseline serology detected seropositivity in only six AZD1222 recipients.

Remarks on this clone: Its antigen is unidentified.

Generated by immunoSEQ multiplex PCR, the TCRdb table keeps only in-frame clones and is missing some. The sample holds 120,000 to 150,000 clones, around nine tenths seen once. V was trimmed by 6 bases and J by 7 bases, leaving 16 bases between them. This CDR3 contains 14 residues. CDR1 and CDR2 from the germline V gene are KGHSH and LQKENI. The origin of this receptor is an adult in good health. Sequenced material: peripheral blood, taken on day 0 of AZD1222 vaccination. V and J are TRBV18 and TRBJ2-1; maybe TRBD2 (5 bases). CDR3 DNA sequence: TGTGCCAGCTCCGGACTCTCCCCGCGAAATGAGCAGTTCTTC. Protein: CASSGLSPRNEQFF.